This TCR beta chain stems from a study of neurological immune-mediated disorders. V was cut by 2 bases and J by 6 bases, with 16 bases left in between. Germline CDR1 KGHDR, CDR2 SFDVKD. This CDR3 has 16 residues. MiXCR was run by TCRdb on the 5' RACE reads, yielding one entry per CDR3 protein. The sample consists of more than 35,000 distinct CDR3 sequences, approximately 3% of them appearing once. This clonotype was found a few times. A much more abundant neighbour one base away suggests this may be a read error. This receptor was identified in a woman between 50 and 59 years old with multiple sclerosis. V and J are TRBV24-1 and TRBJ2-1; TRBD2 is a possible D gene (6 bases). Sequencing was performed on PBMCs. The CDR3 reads CATSDSPGRGTNEQFF. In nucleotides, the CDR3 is TGTGCCACCAGTGATTCCCCGGGGCGCGGGACCAATGAGCAGTTCTTC.